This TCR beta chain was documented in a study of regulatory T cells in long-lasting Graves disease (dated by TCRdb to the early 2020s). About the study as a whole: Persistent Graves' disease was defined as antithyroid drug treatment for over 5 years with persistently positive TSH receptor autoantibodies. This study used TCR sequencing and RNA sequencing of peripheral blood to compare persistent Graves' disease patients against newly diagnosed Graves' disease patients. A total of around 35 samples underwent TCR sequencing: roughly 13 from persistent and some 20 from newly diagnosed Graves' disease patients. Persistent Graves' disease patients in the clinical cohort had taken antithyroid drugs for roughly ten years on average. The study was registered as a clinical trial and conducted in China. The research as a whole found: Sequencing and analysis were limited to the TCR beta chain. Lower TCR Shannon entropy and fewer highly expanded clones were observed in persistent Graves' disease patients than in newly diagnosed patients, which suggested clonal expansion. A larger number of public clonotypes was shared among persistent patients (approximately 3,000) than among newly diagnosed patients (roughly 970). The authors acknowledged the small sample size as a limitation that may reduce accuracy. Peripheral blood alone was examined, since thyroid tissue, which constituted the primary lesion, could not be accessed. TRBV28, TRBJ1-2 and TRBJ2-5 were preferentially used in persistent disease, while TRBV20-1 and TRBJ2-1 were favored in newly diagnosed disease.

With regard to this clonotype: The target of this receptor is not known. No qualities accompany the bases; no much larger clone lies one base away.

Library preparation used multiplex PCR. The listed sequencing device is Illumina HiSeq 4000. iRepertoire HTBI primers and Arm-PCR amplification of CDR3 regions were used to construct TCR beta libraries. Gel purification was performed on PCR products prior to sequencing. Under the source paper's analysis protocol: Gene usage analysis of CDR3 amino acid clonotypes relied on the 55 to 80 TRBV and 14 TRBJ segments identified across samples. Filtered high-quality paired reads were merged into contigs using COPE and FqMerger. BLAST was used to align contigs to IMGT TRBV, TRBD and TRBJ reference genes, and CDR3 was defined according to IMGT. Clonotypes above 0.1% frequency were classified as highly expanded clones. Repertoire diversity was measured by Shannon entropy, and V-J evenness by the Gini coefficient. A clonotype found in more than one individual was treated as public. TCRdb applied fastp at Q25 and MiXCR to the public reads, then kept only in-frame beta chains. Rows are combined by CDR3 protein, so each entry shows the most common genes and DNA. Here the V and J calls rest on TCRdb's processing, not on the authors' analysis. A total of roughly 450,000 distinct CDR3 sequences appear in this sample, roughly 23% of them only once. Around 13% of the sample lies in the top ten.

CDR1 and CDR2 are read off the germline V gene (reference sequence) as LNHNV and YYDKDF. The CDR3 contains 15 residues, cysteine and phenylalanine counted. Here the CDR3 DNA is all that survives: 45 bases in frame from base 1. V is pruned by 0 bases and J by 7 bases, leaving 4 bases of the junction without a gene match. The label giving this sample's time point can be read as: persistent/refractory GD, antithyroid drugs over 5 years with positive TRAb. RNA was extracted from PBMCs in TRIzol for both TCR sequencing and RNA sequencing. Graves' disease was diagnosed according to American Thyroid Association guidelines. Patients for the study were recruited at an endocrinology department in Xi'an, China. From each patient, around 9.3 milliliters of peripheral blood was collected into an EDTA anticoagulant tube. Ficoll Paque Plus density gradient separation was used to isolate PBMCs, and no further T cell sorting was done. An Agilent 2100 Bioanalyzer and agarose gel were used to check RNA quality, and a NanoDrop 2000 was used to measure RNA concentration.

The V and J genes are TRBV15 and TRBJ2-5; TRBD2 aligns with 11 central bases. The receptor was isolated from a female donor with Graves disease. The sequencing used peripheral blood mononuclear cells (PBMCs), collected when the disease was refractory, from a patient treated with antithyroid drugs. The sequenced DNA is TGTGCCACCAGCAGAGATTTAGCGGGGGGGAGGACCCAGTACTTC. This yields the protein CATSRDLAGGRTQYF.